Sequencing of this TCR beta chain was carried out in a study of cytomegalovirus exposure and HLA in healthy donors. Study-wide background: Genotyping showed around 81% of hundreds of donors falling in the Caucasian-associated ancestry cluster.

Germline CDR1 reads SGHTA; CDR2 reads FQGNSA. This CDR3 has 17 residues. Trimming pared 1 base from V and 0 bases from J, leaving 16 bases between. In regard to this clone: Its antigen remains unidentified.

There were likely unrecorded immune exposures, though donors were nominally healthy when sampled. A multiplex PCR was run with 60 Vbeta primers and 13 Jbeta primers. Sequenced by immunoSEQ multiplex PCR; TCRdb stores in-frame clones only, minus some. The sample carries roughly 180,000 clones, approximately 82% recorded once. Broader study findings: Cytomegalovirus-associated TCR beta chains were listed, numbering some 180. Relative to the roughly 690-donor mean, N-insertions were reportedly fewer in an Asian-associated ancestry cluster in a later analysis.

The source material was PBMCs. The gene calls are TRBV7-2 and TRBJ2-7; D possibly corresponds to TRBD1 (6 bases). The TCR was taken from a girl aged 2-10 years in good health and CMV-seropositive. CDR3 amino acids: CASSLVWGPGSSYEQYF. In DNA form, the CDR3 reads TGTGCCAGCAGCTTAGTATGGGGGCCAGGGAGCTCCTACGAGCAGTACTTC.